This T cell receptor (beta chain) was captured in a study of cytomegalovirus exposure and HLA in healthy donors. Study-level findings and limits: A later analysis found most CMV-associated TCR beta chains apparently HLA-restricted.

For this clone: Its antigen is not known.

The CDR3 is 16 residues long. Unmatched junction bases numbered 8, after V lost 0 bases and J lost 6 bases. The germline gives CDR1 SGDLS, CDR2 YYNGEE. Amplification used 60 Vbeta primers and 13 Jbeta primers. Produced via immunoSEQ multiplex PCR; TCRdb's table is partial and in-frame only. The profile covers approximately 200,000 clones, with approximately 85% appearing a single time and about 2.5% taken by the ten largest. The TCR was taken from a woman between 50 and 59 years old in good health and CMV-seronegative. Material for sequencing was PBMCs. V is TRBV9 and J is TRBJ2-3, with 9 bases that match TRBD2. CDR3 coding DNA: TGTGCCAGCAGCGTAGACGGCGGGAGGGCCTCGGATACGCAGTATTTT. It specifies CASSVDGGRASDTQYF.